Given below is one TCR beta chain in context. At least ten counts were recorded for this clonotype. Its recognized antigen is unknown. No qualities accompany the bases; no much larger clone lies one base away. The time point label corresponds to: pre-sensitization, week 0. In light of the paper, this sample's treatment or condition label describes: therapeutic diphenylcyclopropenone sensitization with weekly scalp DPC. At every patch-test visit, the blood draw took place before the patch test was put on. Eligible patients were aged 18 to 70, diagnosed with alopecia, deemed suitable for DPC therapy, and excluded if pregnant. Total RNA was extracted from unfractionated whole blood collected in Tempus Blood RNA tubes. The sample comes from a study of human T cells and chemical hapten exposure (dated by TCRdb to the early 2020s). In terms of the full investigation: For sensitization, 2% DPC in acetone was applied to a roughly 2 cm by roughly 2 cm area of upper inner arm skin. Throughout the study period of approximately 23 weeks, patients also received therapeutic DPC doses to the scalp every week. Patch tests used Finn chambers with 0.01% DPC on the upper back, scored after 6 days by International Contact Dermatitis Research Group standards. Most of the patients in the cohort were female, and the cohort covered alopecia areata with under or over 50% scalp involvement, alopecia totalis and alopecia universalis. The libraries were sequenced as a pool, and the TCR yield per sample differed mostly because of small variations in library volumes within the pool. In alopecia patients, the study followed how the peripheral blood TCR repertoire changed in vivo over primary and secondary sensitization to diphenylcyclopropenone (DPC), a hapten. Patient blood was sampled pre-sensitization (week 0) and at 2, 6 and about 24 weeks after DPC sensitization. For TCR sequencing, blood came from 25 to 35 alopecia patients at anywhere from one to four time points (pre-sensitization, 2, 6 and 24 weeks).

Trimming takes 6 bases from V and 4 bases from J, and the germline ends sit 14 bases apart. CDR1 and CDR2 were assigned from the germline V gene as SQVTM and ANQGSEA. From the cysteine through the phenylalanine, the CDR3 covers 13 amino acids. Kept here is only the CDR3 DNA, which spans 39 bases and is read in frame from base 1. Here is what the overall study found, with its caveats: The number of PT1 expanded TCRs positively correlated with patch test score, significant at thresholds 8, 16 and 32 but not 4. No change with DPC sensitization was found in the number of TCRs above 1 in 1000 frequency, and no evidence of global repertoire structure alterations was found. After repeated subsampling, changes were observed in the strength of the expansion versus patch-test correlation and in the threshold at which the correlation became significant. All patients had alopecia, a presumed autoimmune disease, so their immune response might differ from that of healthy individuals. Compared with pre-sensitization or healthy control sets, expanded TCRs formed significantly more large CDR3 similarity clusters, which is consistent with antigen-driven responses.

The library was produced with RACE. This sample was sequenced with a NextSeq 500. During library preparation, unique molecular identifiers were attached to individual cDNA molecules so that TCRs could be counted quantitatively and reproducibly. From each blood RNA sample, both TCR alpha and TCR beta chains were sequenced. The original pipeline was this. A median of approximately 96,000 TCRs per sample was observed, with a range of 23,224 to 690,600. V, J and CDR3 annotation of the TCR reads was carried out using the Decombinator software suite. Every sample was subsampled to the same number of TCRs (28,000) for the PS versus PT1 abundance plots. TCRs were defined as expanded if absent before sensitization and observed at least eight times at the 2-week time point. TCRdb reworked the public reads: Q25 trimming with fastp, MiXCR clone assembly, productive beta chains retained. Every distinct CDR3 protein forms one entry, paired with its most common genes and DNA. The V and J calls were not made by the authors but by TCRdb's processing. In all, the sample holds under 95,000 distinct CDR3 sequences, and over 6.5% of those were seen once. The biggest ten clones account for 2.5% to 3% of the sample.

This receptor was obtained from a man in his forties with alopecia areata. Some clones in this sample may be carry-over from other donors' samples. Material: whole blood, obtained in connection with sensitization to the hapten diphenylcyclopropenone (DPC). The V and J segments used are TRBV29-1 and TRBJ2-3; the D gene assignment is ambiguous. The DNA reads as follows: TGCAGCGTCTCAAAAACGCCCGCAGATACGCAGTATTTT. Translated, it gives CSVSKTPADTQYF.